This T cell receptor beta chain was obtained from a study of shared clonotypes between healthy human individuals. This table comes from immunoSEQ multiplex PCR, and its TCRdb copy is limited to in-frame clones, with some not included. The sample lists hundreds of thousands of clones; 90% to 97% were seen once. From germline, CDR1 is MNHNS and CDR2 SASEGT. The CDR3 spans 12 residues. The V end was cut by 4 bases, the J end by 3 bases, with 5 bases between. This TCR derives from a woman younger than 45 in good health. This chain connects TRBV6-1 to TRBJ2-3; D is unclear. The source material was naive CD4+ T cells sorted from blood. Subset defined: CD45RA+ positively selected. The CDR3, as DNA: TGTGCCAGCAGTGTAGGTACAGATACGCAGTATTTT. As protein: CASSVGTDTQYF.